This T cell receptor (beta chain) was documented in a study of PD-1 blockade in classical Hodgkin lymphoma. Overall study findings and caveats: TCR diversity rose significantly by C4D1 in CD4+ but not CD8+ cells.

Concerning this clone itself: Its specificity is unknown.

Repertoires were generated with immunoSEQ multiplex PCR, while TCRdb's copy carries only in-frame clones and drops some. The table includes about 90,000 clones, around 90% detected once. The CDR3 totals 14 residues. V lost 0 bases and J lost 10, with 14 bases in between. The V gene's germline CDR1 is SGHRS and CDR2 YFSETQ. Patients all relapsed after autologous stem cell transplantation, and there was variation in brentuximab vedotin exposure. This chain links TRBV5-1 with TRBJ1-5; D may be TRBD1 (6 bases). The source is a human donor with classical Hodgkin lymphoma. Sequencing used peripheral blood mononuclear cells (PBMCs), obtained before the second cycle of nivolumab. The CDR3 bases are TGCGCCAGCAGCTTGGGGGGGGACATTTCCCCCCAGCATTTT. Protein product: CASSLGGDISPQHF.